This T cell receptor (beta chain) was captured by sequencing in a study of blood T cell repertoires in COVID-19. Looking at the study overall: Whether acute or convalescent, the COVID-19 samples came from the United States, Italy and Spain.

Seattle-derived patients entered the study during active infection and were followed longitudinally. The V segment lost 2 bases and the J segment 1 base; nucleotides outside the gene matches: 4. This CDR3 spans 15 amino acids. Per germline, CDR1 SGDLS and CDR2 YYNGEE. The repertoire was sequenced with immunoSEQ multiplex PCR; TCRdb's copy has only in-frame clones and lacks some. The table includes approximately 280,000 clones, 70% to 85% detected once. Sequencing used peripheral blood. The TCR was taken from a human donor with COVID-19, enrolled during active disease. The donor label of this sample is uncertain. The V call is TRBV9, the J call TRBJ2-7; 9 nucleotides agree with TRBD1. The CDR3 sequence is CASSVGDRASYEQYF. Here the CDR3 DNA reads TGTGCCAGCAGCGTCGGGGACAGGGCATCCTACGAGCAGTACTTC.